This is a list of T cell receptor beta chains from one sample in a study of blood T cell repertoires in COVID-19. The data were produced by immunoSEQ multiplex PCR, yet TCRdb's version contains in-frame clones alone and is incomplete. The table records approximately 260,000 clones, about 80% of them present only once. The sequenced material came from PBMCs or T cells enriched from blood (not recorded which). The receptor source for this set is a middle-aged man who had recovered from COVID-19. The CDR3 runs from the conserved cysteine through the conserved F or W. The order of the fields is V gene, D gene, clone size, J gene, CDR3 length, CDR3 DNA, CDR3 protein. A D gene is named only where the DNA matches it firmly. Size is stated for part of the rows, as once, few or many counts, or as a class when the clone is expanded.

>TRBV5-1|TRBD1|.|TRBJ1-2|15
TGCGCCAGCAGCCCGGGATCGGGACAGACCTATGGCTACACCTTC
CASSPGSGQTYGYTF
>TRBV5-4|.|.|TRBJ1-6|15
TGTGCCAGCAGCTTGGGCCTCCAGAATAATTCACCCCTCCACTTT
CASSLGLQNNSPLHF
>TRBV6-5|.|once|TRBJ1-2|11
TGTGCCAGCAGATCCAGGGTTGTCTACACCTTC
CASRSRVVYTF
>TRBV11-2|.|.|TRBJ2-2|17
TGTGCCAGCAGCTTAGTTTTCCAGGGTTCGGGCACCGGGGAGCTGTTTTTT
CASSLVFQGSGTGELFF
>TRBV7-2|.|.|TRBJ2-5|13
TGTGCCAGCAGCCCCACCGGGGAGGTGACCCAGTACTTC
CASSPTGEVTQYF
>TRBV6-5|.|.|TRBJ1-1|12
TGTGCCAGCCGCCGGGGGTTGGCTGAAGCTTTCTTT
CASRRGLAEAFF
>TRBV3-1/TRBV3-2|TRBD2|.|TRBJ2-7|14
TGTGCCAGCAGCCCGACTAGCGCCTCTTTCGAGCAGTACTTC
CASSPTSASFEQYF
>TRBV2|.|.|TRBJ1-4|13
TGTGCCAGCAGGGGAGGGGGGTCTGAAAAACTGTTTTTT
CASRGGGSEKLFF
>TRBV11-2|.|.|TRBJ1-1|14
TGTGCCAGCAGCTTAAGGGGGGGGAGGACTGAAGCTTTCTTT
CASSLRGGRTEAFF
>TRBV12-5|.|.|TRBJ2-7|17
TGTGCTAGTGGTTCCCCGGATCGACAGCTTGGGGCCTACGAGCAGTACTTC
CASGSPDRQLGAYEQYF
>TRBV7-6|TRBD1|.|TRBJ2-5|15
TGTGCCAGCAGCCGGGACAGGGGTAGTGTCGGGACCCAGTACTTC
CASSRDRGSVGTQYF
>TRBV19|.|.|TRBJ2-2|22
TGTGCCAGTACCCTCGGACACGCTGGGGTTTTGGGAAGGAAATTGGACACCGGGGAGCTGTTTTTT
CASTLGHAGVLGRKLDTGELFF
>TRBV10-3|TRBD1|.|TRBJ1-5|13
TGTGCCATCAGTGGGACAGGGGTTCGGCCCCAGCATTTT
CAISGTGVRPQHF
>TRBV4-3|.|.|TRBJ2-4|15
TGCGCCAGCAGCCAAGATCGGGATAGTTTGGACATTCAGTACTTC
CASSQDRDSLDIQYF
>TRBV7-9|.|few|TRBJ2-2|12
TGTGCCAGCAGCTGGAGGACCGGGGAGCTGTTTTTT
CASSWRTGELFF
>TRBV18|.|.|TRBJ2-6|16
TGTGCCAGCTCACCACCGGGAGGTTCTGGGGCCAACGTCCTGACTTTC
CASSPPGGSGANVLTF
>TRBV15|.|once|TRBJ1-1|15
TGTGCCACCAGCGGAGACAGGTCCATGAACACTGAAGCTTTCTTT
CATSGDRSMNTEAFF
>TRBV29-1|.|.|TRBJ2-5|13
TGCAGCGCCCGAAGGGGTGGGGGGGAGACCCAGTACTTC
CSARRGGGETQYF
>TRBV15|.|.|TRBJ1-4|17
TGTGCCACCAGCAGAGGGGTTAGGGGTGCAACTAATGAAAAACTGTTTTTT
CATSRGVRGATNEKLFF
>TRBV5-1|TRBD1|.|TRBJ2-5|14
TGCGCCAGCAGCTCCGGGACAGTCCAAGAGACCCAGTACTTC
CASSSGTVQETQYF
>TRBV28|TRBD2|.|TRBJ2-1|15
TGTGCCAGCAGTTTGAGACTAGCGGTATACAATGAGCAGTTCTTC
CASSLRLAVYNEQFF
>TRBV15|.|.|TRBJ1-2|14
TGTGCCACCAGCAGAGGTGGGCGGGGGGGAAGCTACACCTTC
CATSRGGRGGSYTF
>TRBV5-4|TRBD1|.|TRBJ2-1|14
TGTGCCAGCACGGGACAGGGGGATTGGAATGAGCAGTTCTTC
CASTGQGDWNEQFF
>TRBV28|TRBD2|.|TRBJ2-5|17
TGTGCCAGCGGCCATCATCTAGCGGGGGGGGATATCGAGACCCAGTACTTC
CASGHHLAGGDIETQYF
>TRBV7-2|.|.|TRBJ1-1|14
TGTGCCAGCAGCGATCTGGGTCTTGGAGTCGAAGCTTTCTTT
CASSDLGLGVEAFF
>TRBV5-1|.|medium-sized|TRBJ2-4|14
TGCGCCAGCAGCCGGACTTTAGCCAAAAACATTCAGTACTTC
CASSRTLAKNIQYF
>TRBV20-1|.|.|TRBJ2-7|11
TGCAGTGCCGGTCCTTCCTACGAGCAGTACTTC
CSAGPSYEQYF
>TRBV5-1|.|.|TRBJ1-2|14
TGCGCCAGCAGCTTGGGCGGCCAGGGCTATGGCTACACCTTC
CASSLGGQGYGYTF
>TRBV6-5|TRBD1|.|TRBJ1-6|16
TGTGCCAGCAGTTACTATACCGGGACAGGGGATTCACCCCTCCACTTT
CASSYYTGTGDSPLHF
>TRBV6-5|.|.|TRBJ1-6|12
TGTGCCAGCACTAACGGGGGGTTACCCCTCCACTTT
CASTNGGLPLHF
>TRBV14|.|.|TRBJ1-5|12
TGTGCCAGCAGCCTTCCCGGTGGCTCCCTAGCATTT
CASSLPGGSLAF
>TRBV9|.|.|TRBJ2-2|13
TGTGCCAGCGGCAGTATCAACACCGGGGAGCTGTTTTTT
CASGSINTGELFF
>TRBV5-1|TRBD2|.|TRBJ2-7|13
TGCGCCACTAGGCGGGGGGAGACCTACGAGCAGTACTTC
CATRRGETYEQYF
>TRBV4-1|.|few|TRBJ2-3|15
TGCGCCAGCAGCCAAGATTCCGCTAGTTCAGATACGCAGTATTTT
CASSQDSASSDTQYF
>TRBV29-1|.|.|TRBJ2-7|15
TGCAGCGTCCCAGCTGGCGGCTCAGGGGTTACTGAGCAGTACTTC
CSVPAGGSGVTEQYF
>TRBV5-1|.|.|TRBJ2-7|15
TGCGCCAGCATATCCCGGGACATATTCCAGTACGAGCAGTACTTC
CASISRDIFQYEQYF
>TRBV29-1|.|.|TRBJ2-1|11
TGCAGCGAAGGTTGGAGGAATGAGCAGTTCTTC
CSEGWRNEQFF
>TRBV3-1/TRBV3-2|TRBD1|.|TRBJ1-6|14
TGTGCCAGCAGACCGGGACAGCTTAATTCACCCCTCCACTTT
CASRPGQLNSPLHF
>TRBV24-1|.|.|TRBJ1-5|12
TGTGCCACCGCAGGGAGCAATCAGCCCCAGCATTTT
CATAGSNQPQHF
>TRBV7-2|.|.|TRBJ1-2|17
TGTGCCAGCAGCTTAATGGAACCCACAGGGTACAACTATGGCTACACCTTC
CASSLMEPTGYNYGYTF
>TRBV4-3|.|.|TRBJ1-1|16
TGCGCCAGCAGCCAGTCACAGGGAAACCTAAGAACTGAAGCTTTCTTT
CASSQSQGNLRTEAFF
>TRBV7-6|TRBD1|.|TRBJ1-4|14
TGTGCCAGCAGCGCCGAGGGGGCAGGTGAAAAACTGTTTTTT
CASSAEGAGEKLFF
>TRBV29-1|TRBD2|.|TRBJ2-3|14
TGCAGCGTTGACCTGACTAGCGGGAAGGGGGCGCAGTATTTT
CSVDLTSGKGAQYF
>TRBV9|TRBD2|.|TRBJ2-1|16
TGTGCCAGCAGCGCTCGGACTAGCGGGACCGGAGGGGAGCAGTTCTTC
CASSARTSGTGGEQFF
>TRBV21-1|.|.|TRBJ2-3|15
TGTGCCAGCAGCAAGGAGGCTAGCGGGGGGGATACGCAGTATTTT
CASSKEASGGDTQYF
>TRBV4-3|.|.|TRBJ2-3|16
TGCGCCAGCAGCCAAGTCCAGGGGACAACAAAGATGGCGCAGTATTTT
CASSQVQGTTKMAQYF
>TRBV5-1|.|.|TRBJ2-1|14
TGCGCCAGCAGCCCGCGGTCGAGTAACAATGAGCAGTTCTTC
CASSPRSSNNEQFF
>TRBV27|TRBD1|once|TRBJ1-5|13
TGTGCCAGCAGTTGGACAGGGAATCAGCCCCAGCATTTT
CASSWTGNQPQHF
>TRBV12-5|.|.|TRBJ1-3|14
TGTGCTAGTGGTCAACGGACTTTAGGAAACACCATATATTTT
CASGQRTLGNTIYF
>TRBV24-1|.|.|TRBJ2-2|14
TGTGCCACCAGTGCGGGGGTGTTCACCGGGGAGCTGTTTTTT
CATSAGVFTGELFF
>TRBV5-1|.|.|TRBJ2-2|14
TGCGCCACCCGGGGGGCTACGAACACCGGGGAGCTGTTTTTT
CATRGATNTGELFF
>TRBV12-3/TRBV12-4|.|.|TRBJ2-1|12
TGTGCCACCACCAGAGGGAACAATGAGCAGTTCTTC
CATTRGNNEQFF
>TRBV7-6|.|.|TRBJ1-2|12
TGTGCCAGCAGCTCAGGGGTGGCTGGCTACACCTTC
CASSSGVAGYTF
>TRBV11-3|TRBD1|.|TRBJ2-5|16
TGTGCCAGCAGCTTAGGAACAGGGGGCTCCGAAGAGACCCAGTACTTC
CASSLGTGGSEETQYF
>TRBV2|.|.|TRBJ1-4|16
TGTGCCAGCAGTGACCCCTACAGGTCAACTAATGAAAAACTGTTTTTT
CASSDPYRSTNEKLFF